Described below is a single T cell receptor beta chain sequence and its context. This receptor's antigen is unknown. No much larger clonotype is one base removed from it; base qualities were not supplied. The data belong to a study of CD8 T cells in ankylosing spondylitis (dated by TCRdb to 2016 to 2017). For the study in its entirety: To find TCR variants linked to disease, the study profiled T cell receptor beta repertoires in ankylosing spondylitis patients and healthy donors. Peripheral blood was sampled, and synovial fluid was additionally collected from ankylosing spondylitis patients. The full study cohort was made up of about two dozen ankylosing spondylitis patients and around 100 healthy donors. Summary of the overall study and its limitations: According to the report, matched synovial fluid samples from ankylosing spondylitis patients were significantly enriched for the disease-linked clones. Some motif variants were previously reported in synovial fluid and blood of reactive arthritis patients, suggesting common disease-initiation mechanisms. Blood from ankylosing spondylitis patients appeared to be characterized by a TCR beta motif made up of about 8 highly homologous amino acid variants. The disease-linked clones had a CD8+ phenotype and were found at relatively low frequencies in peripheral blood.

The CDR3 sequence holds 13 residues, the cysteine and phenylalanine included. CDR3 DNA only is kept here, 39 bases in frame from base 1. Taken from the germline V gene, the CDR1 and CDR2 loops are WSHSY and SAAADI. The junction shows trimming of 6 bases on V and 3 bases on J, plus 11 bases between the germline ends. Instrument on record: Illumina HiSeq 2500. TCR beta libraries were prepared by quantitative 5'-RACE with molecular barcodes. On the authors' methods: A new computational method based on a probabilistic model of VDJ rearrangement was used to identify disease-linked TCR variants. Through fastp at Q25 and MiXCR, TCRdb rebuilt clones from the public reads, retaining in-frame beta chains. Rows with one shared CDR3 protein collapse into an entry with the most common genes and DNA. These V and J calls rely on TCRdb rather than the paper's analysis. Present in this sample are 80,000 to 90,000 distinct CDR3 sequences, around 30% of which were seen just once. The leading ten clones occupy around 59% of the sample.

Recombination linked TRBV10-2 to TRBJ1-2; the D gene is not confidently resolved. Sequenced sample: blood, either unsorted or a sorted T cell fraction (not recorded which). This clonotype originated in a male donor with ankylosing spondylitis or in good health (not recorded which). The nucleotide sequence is TGCGCCAGCAGCCCCGGGAGGCACTATGGCTACACCTTC. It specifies CASSPGRHYGYTF.